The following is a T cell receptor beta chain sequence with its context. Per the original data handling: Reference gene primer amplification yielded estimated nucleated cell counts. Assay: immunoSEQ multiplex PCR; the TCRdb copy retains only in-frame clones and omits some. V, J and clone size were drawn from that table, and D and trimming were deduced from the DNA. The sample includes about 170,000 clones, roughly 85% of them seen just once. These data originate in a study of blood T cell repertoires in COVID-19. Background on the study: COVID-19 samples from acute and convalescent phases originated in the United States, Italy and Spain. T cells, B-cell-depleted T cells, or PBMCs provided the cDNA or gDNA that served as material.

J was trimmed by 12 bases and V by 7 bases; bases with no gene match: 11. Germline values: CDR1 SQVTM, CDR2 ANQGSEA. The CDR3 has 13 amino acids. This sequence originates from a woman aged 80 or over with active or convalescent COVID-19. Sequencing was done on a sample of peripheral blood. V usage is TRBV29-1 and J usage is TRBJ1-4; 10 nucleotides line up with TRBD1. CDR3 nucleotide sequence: TGCAGCGCCGGAGCCGGGACAGGGGCCCAACTGTTTTTT. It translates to CSAGAGTGAQLFF.